This is a list of T cell receptor beta chains from one sample in a study of OX40 agonist ivuxolimab in advanced cancers. TCRdb's copy holds only in-frame clones and misses some; the assay was immunoSEQ multiplex PCR. Of some 100,000 clones in the sample, roughly 90% are singletons; the top ten hold approximately 0.16%. The sample consisted of CD4+ or CD8+ T cells sorted from blood, taken in a trial of the OX40 agonist ivuxolimab. Receptors originate from an adult with an advanced solid tumor such as melanoma, head and neck, liver or kidney cancer. Both conserved end residues are part of each CDR3. D genes are given only for firm matches. Part of the rows lack a size; the others show once, few, many or a class for expanded clones.

J gene,V gene,D gene,clone size,CDR3 DNA,CDR3 protein
TRBJ2-6,TRBV5-1,-,-,TGCGCCAGCAGCTTGGGGCAGGGGAACTCTGGGGCCAACGTCCTGACTTTC,CASSLGQGNSGANVLTF
TRBJ1-1,TRBV18,TRBD1,-,TGTGCCAGCTCACAGGGGACAGGGGTATGGACTGAAGCTTTCTTT,CASSQGTGVWTEAFF
TRBJ1-2,TRBV19,-,-,TGTGCCAGTAGTATAGATCGGTACGCCTATGGCTACACCTTC,CASSIDRYAYGYTF
TRBJ1-1,TRBV7-9,-,-,TGTGCCAGCAGCTTACAGGGTTGGAACACTGAAGCTTTCTTT,CASSLQGWNTEAFF
TRBJ2-1,TRBV18,-,-,TGTGCCAGCTCATCCTTCAATGGGGGGAATGAGCAGTTCTTC,CASSSFNGGNEQFF
TRBJ1-2,TRBV5-1,TRBD1,-,TGCGCCAGCAGCTTGGAAGGACAGGGGTACGGCTACACCTTC,CASSLEGQGYGYTF
TRBJ1-1,TRBV28,-,-,TGTGCCAGCAGTCCGGCCCCAAACCCCGTCACTGAAGCTTTCTTT,CASSPAPNPVTEAFF
TRBJ2-2,TRBV7-3,-,-,TGTGCCAGCAGCTCTGTGGGGATGGGCGGGGAGCTGTTTTTT,CASSSVGMGGELFF
TRBJ2-3,TRBV7-7,TRBD2,-,TGTGCCAGCAGCAGGCTAGCGGGGGTAGATACGCAGTATTTT,CASSRLAGVDTQYF
TRBJ2-5,TRBV30,-,-,TGTGCCTGGAGTGTACTTGAGACCCAGTACTTC,CAWSVLETQYF
TRBJ1-3,TRBV30,-,-,TGTGCCTGGACCGAAGGGGGTTCCGGAAACACCATATATTTT,CAWTEGGSGNTIYF
TRBJ1-1,TRBV5-4,-,-,TGTGCCAGCAGTAAAGGCGGGGGGGAATGGAACACTGAAGCTTTCTTT,CASSKGGGEWNTEAFF
TRBJ2-7,TRBV6-1,TRBD2,-,TGTGCCAGCAGAACCGGGACTAGCAGATACGAGCAGTACTTC,CASRTGTSRYEQYF
TRBJ2-7,TRBV29-1,TRBD2,-,TGCAGCGTTGTAGTTCTAGCGGGAGCTGGGACCTACGAGCAGTACTTC,CSVVVLAGAGTYEQYF
TRBJ2-1,TRBV19,-,-,TGTGCCAGTAGTATGGGCAGGGGCAATGAGCAGTTCTTC,CASSMGRGNEQFF
TRBJ1-2,TRBV20-1,-,once,TGCAGTGCGTCGGGGTTCGAGGGGTACACCTTC,CSASGFEGYTF
TRBJ1-3,TRBV7-9,-,-,TGTGCCAGCAGCCCGTCCCTACGTGGAAACACCATATATTTT,CASSPSLRGNTIYF
TRBJ1-2,TRBV7-8,TRBD1,-,TGTGCCAGCAGCTCCTCGGGACAGGGTCTTGGCTACACCTTC,CASSSSGQGLGYTF
TRBJ2-2,TRBV7-8,-,-,TGTGCCAGCAGCTTAAAGCTTTCCGGGGAGCTGTTTTTT,CASSLKLSGELFF
TRBJ1-1,TRBV10-3,-,-,TGTGCCATCAGTCCCTCCCTTGTGAACACTGAAGCTTTCTTT,CAISPSLVNTEAFF
TRBJ2-1,TRBV11-3,-,-,TGTGCCAGCAGCTTAGATACTAGGGACATCAATGAGCAGTTCTTC,CASSLDTRDINEQFF
TRBJ2-2,TRBV7-8,TRBD2,-,TGTGCCAGCAGCTTAGTTACTAGCGGGGGGATTAACACCGGGGAGCTGTTTTTT,CASSLVTSGGINTGELFF
TRBJ2-1,TRBV11-3,-,-,TGTGCCAGCAGCTTAGCAACGGGAGTCAATGAGCAGTTCTTC,CASSLATGVNEQFF
TRBJ2-1,TRBV5-4,TRBD2,-,TGTGCCAGCAGCTTGTATCGAGGACTAGCGGGACCGAGCTCCTACAATGAGCAGTTCTTC,CASSLYRGLAGPSSYNEQFF
TRBJ2-7,TRBV5-5,-,-,TGTGCCAGCAGCTTGTTGACGGGATCACCTTACGAGCAGTACTTC,CASSLLTGSPYEQYF
TRBJ2-5,TRBV7-7,-,-,TGTGCCAGCAGCCCAGACCCACGGGGGTGGGAGACCCAGTACTTC,CASSPDPRGWETQYF
TRBJ2-7,TRBV6-5,TRBD1,-,TGTGCCAGCAGGCGCGGGCGGGGACAGGGGGGTGAGCAGTACTTC,CASRRGRGQGGEQYF